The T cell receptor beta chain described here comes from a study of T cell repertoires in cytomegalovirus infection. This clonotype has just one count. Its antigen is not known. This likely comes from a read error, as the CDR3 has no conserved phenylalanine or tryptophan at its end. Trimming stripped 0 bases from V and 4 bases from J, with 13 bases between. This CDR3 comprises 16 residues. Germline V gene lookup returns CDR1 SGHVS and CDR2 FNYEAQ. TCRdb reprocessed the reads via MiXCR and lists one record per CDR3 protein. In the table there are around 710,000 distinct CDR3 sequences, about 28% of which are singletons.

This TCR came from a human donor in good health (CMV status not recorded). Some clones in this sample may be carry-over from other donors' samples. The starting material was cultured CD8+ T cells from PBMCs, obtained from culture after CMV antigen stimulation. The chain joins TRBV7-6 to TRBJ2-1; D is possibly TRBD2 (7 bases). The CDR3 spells CASSLARTRGYNEQFC. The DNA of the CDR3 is TGTGCCAGCAGCTTAGCGCGGACTAGGGGGTACAATGAGCAGTTCTGC.